This T cell receptor (beta chain) was observed in a study of blood T cell repertoires in COVID-19. Study background: COVID-19 samples collected from the United States, Italy and Spain covered acute and convalescent phases. T cells, B-cell-depleted T cells, or PBMCs supplied cDNA or gDNA.

Authors' methods: Counts of nucleated cells, estimated from reference gene primer amplification, were obtained. TCRdb's copy holds only in-frame clones and misses some; the assay was immunoSEQ multiplex PCR. V, J and clone size derive from that table, while D and trimming were established from the DNA sequence. The sample has 200,000 to 250,000 clones, around nine tenths seen once. The germline V gene encodes CDR1 SEHNR and CDR2 FQNEAQ (reference sequence). The CDR3 consists of 12 residues. V was trimmed by 11 bases and J by 5 bases, leaving 16 bases between them. The V and J genes are TRBV7-9 and TRBJ2-7; a weak D match, TRBD2 (6 bases). The receptor was isolated from a woman aged 18-29 years who had recovered from COVID-19. The specimen sequenced was PBMCs or T cells enriched from blood (not recorded which). CDR3 sequence (DNA): TGTGCCTCCACCCCCCGGGGGAACGAGCAGTACTTC. Amino acids: CASTPRGNEQYF.